This T cell receptor (beta chain) derives from a study of beta chain features in type 1 diabetes. Points from the study as a whole: Moderate yet significant TCRB CDR3 shortening was seen in Type 1 diabetes patients in all four CD4+ subsets.

Per the germline V gene, CDR1 is GTSNPN and CDR2 is SVGIG (reference sequence). V was shortened by 0 bases and J by 4 bases, with 6 bases between the two germline ends. The CDR3 is 12 residues long. Worth noting for this clone: What it binds is unknown. Other nucleotide sequences in the sample specify the same CDR3.

Isolated RNA was reverse transcribed in full, so expressed TCRB transcripts were sequenced. TCRdb's copy holds only in-frame clones and misses some; the assay was immunoSEQ multiplex PCR. The repertoire holds around 280,000 clones, with approximately 15% as singletons. The chain is built from TRBV30 and TRBJ2-5; maybe TRBD2 (5 bases). This TCR was sampled from a man aged 18 to 30 with type 1 diabetes. Sequenced material: naive CD4+ T cells from blood. The CDR3 DNA follows: TGTGCCTGGAGTGTACGGGGAGAGACCCAGTACTTC. Residues: CAWSVRGETQYF.